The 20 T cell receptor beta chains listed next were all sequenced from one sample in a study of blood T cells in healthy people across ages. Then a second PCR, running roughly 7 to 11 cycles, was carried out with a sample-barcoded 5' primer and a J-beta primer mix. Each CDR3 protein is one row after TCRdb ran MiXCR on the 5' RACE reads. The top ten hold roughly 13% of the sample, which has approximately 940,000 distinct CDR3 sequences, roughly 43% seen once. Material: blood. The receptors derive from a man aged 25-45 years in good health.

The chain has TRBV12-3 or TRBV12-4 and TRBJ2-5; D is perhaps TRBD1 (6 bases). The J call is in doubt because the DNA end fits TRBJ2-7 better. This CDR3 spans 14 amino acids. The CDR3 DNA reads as TGTGCCAGCAGTTTACACGGGACACCATACGAGCAGTACTTC. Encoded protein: CASSLHGTPYEQYF.

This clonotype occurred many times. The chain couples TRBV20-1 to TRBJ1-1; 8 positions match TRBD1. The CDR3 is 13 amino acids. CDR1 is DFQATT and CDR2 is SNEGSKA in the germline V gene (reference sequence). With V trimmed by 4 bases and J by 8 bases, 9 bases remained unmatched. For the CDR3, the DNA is TGCAGTGCTAAGGACAGGGTGACGGACGAAGCTTTCTTT. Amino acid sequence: CSAKDRVTDEAFF.

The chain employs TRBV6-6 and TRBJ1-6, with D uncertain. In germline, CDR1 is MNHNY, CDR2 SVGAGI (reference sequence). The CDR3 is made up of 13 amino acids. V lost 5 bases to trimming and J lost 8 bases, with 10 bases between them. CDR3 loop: CASSPEVYSPLHF. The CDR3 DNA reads TGTGCCAGCAGTCCGGAGGTGTATTCACCCCTCCACTTT.

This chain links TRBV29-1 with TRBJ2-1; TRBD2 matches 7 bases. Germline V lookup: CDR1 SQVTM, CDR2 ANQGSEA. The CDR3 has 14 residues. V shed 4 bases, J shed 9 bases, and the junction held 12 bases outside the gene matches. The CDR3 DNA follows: TGCAGCGTTGGACGGCGGGGGTTAATTGTTGAGCAGTTCTTC. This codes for CSVGRRGLIVEQFF.

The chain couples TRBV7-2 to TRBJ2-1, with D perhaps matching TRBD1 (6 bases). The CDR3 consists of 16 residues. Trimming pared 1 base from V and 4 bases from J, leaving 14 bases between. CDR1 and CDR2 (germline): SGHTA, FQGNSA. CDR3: CASSLEWGRLYNEQFF. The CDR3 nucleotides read TGTGCCAGCAGCTTAGAGTGGGGGCGACTATACAATGAGCAGTTCTTC. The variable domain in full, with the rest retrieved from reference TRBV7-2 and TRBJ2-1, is GAGVSQSPSNKVTEKGKDVELRCDPISGHTALYWYRQSLGQGLEFLIYFQGNSAPDKSGLPSDRFSAERTGGSVSTLTIQRTQQEDSAVYLCASSLEWGRLYNEQFFGPGTRLTVL.

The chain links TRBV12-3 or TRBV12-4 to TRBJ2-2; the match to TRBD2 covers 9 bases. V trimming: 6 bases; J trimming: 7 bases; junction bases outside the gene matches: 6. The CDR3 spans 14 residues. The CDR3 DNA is TGTGCCAGCAGGCCGGGACTAGCTGTCGGGGAGCTGTTTTTT. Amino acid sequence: CASRPGLAVGELFF.

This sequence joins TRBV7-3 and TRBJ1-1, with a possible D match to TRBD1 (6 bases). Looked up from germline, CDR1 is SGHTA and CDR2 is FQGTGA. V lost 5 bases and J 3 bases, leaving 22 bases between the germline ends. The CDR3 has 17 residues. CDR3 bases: TGTGCCAGCAGCATCAATTTGGGGGGCAGGCCGCACACTGAAGCTTTCTTT. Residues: CASSINLGGRPHTEAFF. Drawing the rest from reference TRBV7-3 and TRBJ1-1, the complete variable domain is GAGVSQTPSNKVTEKGKYVELRCDPISGHTALYWYRQSLGQGPEFLIYFQGTGAADDSGLPNDRFFAVRPEGSVSTLKIQRTERGDSAVYLCASSINLGGRPHTEAFFGQGTRLTVV.

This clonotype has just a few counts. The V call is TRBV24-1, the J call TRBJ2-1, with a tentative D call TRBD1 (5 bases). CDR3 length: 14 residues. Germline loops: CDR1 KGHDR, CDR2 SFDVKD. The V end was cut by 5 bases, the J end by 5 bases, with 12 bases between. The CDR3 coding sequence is TGTGCCACCAGTGCCTGGACGGACAACAATGAGCAGTTCTTC. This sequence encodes CATSAWTDNNEQFF.

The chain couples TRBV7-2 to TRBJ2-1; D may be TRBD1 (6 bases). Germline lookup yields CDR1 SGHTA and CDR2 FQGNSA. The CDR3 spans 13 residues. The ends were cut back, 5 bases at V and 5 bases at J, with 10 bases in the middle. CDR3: CASSIGQNNEQFF. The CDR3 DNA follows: TGTGCCAGCAGCATCGGACAGAACAATGAGCAGTTCTTC.

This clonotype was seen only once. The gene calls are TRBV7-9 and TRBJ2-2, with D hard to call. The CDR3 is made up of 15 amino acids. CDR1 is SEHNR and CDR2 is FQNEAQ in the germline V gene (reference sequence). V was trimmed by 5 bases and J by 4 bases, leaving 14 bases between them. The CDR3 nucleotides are TGTGCCAGCAGCCCTTTCGGACGGACCACCGGGGAGCTGTTTTTT. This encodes CASSPFGRTTGELFF.

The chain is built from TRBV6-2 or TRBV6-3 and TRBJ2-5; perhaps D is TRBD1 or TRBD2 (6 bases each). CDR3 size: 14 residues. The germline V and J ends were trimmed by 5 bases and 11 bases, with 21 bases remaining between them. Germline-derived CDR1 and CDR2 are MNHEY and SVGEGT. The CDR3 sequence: CASSAPGGANEQYF. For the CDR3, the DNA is TGTGCCAGCAGTGCCCCCGGGGGCGCGAATGAGCAGTACTTC.

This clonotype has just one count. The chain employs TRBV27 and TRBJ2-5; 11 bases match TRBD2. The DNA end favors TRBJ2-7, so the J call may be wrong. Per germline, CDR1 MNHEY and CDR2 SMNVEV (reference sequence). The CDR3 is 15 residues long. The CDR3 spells CASIRTSGSLYEQYF. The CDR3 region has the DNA TGTGCCAGCATCCGGACTAGCGGGTCTCTTTACGAGCAGTACTTC.

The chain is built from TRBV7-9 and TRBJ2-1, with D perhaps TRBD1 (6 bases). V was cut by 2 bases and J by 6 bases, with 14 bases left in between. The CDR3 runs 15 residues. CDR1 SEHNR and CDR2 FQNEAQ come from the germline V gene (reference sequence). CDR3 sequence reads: CASSLRQGLGNEQFF. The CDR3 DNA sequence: TGTGCCAGCAGCTTAAGGCAGGGGTTGGGCAATGAGCAGTTCTTC.

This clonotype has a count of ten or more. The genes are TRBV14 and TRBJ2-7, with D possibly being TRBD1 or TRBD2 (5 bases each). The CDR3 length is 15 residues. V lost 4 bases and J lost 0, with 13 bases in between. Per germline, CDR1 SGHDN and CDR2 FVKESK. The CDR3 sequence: CASSLIGTDSYEQYF. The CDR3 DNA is TGTGCCAGCAGCCTCATCGGGACGGACTCCTACGAGCAGTACTTC. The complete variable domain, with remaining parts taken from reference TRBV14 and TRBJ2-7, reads EAGVTQFPSHSVIEKGQTVTLRCDPISGHDNLYWYRRVMGKEIKFLLHFVKESKQDESGMPNNRFLAERTGGTYSTLKVQPAELEDSGVYFCASSLIGTDSYEQYFGPGTRLTVT.

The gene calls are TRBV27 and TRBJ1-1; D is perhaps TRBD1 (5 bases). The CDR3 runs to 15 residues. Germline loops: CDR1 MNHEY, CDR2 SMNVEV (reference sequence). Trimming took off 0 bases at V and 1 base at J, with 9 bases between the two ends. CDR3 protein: CASSLSGGQNTEAFF. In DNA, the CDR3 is TGTGCCAGCAGTTTATCTGGGGGTCAGAACACTGAAGCTTTCTTT.

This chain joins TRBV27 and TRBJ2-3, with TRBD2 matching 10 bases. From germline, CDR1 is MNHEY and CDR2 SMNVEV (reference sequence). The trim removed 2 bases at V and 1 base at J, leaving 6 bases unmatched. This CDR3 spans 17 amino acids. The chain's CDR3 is CASSLRVTSGGTDTQYF. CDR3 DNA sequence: TGTGCCAGCAGTTTAAGGGTTACTAGCGGGGGCACAGATACGCAGTATTTT.

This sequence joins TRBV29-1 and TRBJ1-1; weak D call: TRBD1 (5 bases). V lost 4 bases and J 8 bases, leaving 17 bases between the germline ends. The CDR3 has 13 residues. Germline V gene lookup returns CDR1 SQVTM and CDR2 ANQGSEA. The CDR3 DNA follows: TGCAGCGTTGTGCCCTCCTTATGGGGGGAAGCTTTCTTT. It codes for CSVVPSLWGEAFF.

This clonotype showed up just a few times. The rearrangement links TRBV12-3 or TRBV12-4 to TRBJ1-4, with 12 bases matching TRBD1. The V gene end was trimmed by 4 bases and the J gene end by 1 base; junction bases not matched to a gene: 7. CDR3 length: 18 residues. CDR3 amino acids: CASSWGTGGGGTNEKLFF. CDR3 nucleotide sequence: TGTGCCAGCAGTTGGGGGACAGGGGGCGGCGGAACTAATGAAAAACTGTTTTTT.

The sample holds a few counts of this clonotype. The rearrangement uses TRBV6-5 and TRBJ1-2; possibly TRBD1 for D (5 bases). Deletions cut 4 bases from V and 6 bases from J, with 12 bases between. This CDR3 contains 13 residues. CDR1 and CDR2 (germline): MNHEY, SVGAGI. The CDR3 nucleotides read TGTGCCAGCAGTTCCCTGACAGATGATGGCTACACCTTC. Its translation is CASSSLTDDGYTF.

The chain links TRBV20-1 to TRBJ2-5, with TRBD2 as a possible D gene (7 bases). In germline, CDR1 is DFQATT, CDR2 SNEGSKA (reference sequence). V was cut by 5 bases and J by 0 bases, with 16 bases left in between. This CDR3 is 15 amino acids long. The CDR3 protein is CSAQPAGANQETQYF. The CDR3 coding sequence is TGCAGTGCTCAGCCGGCGGGGGCTAACCAAGAGACCCAGTACTTC.